The 26 T cell receptor beta chains below come from one sample, sequenced in a study of blood T cell repertoires in COVID-19. Using immunoSEQ multiplex PCR, the repertoire was profiled, and TCRdb retains in-frame clones only, with some absent. The data show around 130,000 clones, roughly 80% seen once. The sequencing input was peripheral blood. Source of these receptors: a man aged 55 to 69 with acute or convalescent COVID-19.

The chain has TRBV5-6 and TRBJ1-1; D unresolved. Trimming left V 2 bases short and J 5 bases short, with 19 bases between. Germline loops: CDR1 SGHDT, CDR2 YYEEEE. The CDR3 has 16 amino acids. The chain's CDR3 is CASSFQRILRGTEAFF. The CDR3 coding sequence is TGTGCCAGCAGCTTTCAGCGCATTTTGAGAGGGACTGAAGCTTTCTTT.

CDR3 DNA sequence: TGCAGCGTGGGGGGGTCTGAAGCTTTCTTT. Translation gives CSVGGSEAFF. The rearrangement links TRBV29-1 to TRBJ1-1; possible D gene TRBD1, 5 bases. The CDR3 runs 10 residues. The V and J ends lost 6 bases and 6 bases respectively, with 8 bases between them. Germline V CDR1 and CDR2: SQVTM, ANQGSEA.

The chain links TRBV7-3 to TRBJ1-1; D not certain. The CDR3 has 13 residues. The ends were cut back, 5 bases at V and 1 base at J, with 8 bases in the middle. CDR1 SGHTA and CDR2 FQGTGA come from the germline V gene. CDR3 residues: CASSISGNTEAFF. The CDR3 DNA reads as TGTGCCAGCAGCATTTCAGGGAACACTGAAGCTTTCTTT.

The chain joins TRBV2 to TRBJ2-2, with D possibly matching TRBD2 (5 bases). Trimming shortened V by 1 base and J by 5 bases, and 11 bases separated the two germline ends. CDR3 length equals 15 residues. Germline V lookup: CDR1 SNHLY, CDR2 FYNNEI. CDR3 in amino acids: CASSEGLPGTGELFF. The CDR3 coding sequence is TGTGCCAGCAGTGAAGGCCTCCCGGGGACCGGGGAGCTGTTTTTT.

The chain uses TRBV6-5 and TRBJ2-1, with 7 bases identical to TRBD2. The J segment lost 4 bases and the V segment lost 0 bases, leaving 3 bases of the junction unmatched. From germline, CDR1 is MNHEY and CDR2 SVGAGI. The CDR3 has 15 residues. The CDR3 is CASSYSSGTYNEQFF. The CDR3 bases are TGTGCCAGCAGTTACTCCAGCGGGACGTACAATGAGCAGTTCTTC.

There are a few counts of this clone. Here the CDR3 DNA reads TGTGCCAGCAGCGGGACAGGGTATACGGGCTACACCTTC. Protein sequence: CASSGTGYTGYTF. The chain joins TRBV25-1 to TRBJ1-2, with 9 bases matching TRBD1. The V segment lost 6 bases and the J segment 8 bases; nucleotides outside the gene matches: 7. CDR1 and CDR2 (germline): MGHDK, SYGVNS. The CDR3 runs to 13 residues.

The chain combines TRBV5-1 with TRBJ2-2, with TRBD2 matching 11 bases. Germline trimming cut 6 bases from V and 1 base from J; bases unmatched to any gene: 2. Germline values: CDR1 SGHRS, CDR2 YFSETQ. The CDR3 runs to 15 residues. The CDR3 DNA reads TGCGCCAGCACAACTAGCGGGAGGAACACCGGGGAGCTGTTTTTT. It specifies CASTTSGRNTGELFF.

This chain connects TRBV11-2 to TRBJ1-1; no clear D gene. Germline loops: CDR1 SGHAT, CDR2 FQNNGV. The ends were cut back, 2 bases at V and 1 base at J, with 11 bases in the middle. CDR3 length: 15 amino acids. The CDR3 nucleotides are TGTGCCAGCAGCTTATTCCGCACAGAGAACACTGAAGCTTTCTTT. It yields the protein CASSLFRTENTEAFF.

This clone was observed a few times. The chain combines TRBV5-4 with TRBJ1-1, with D unresolved. Germline V CDR1 and CDR2: SGHNT, YYREEE (reference sequence). The CDR3 runs to 14 residues. Trimming left V 2 bases short and J 6 bases short, with 14 bases between. The CDR3 loop is CASSFFSRESEAFF. The CDR3 DNA is TGTGCCAGCAGCTTTTTTAGCAGAGAATCTGAAGCTTTCTTT.

The chain employs TRBV5-1 and TRBJ2-3, with D possibly matching TRBD2 (5 bases). Trimming cost V 0 bases and J 1 base, with 21 bases left between them. The CDR3 consists of 19 residues. Germline CDR1 SGHRS, CDR2 YFSETQ. CDR3 bases: TGCGCCAGCAGCTTGGCTGGGGTGGCCTTCTATAGCGGCACAGATACGCAGTATTTT. Translating gives CASSLAGVAFYSGTDTQYF.

The chain couples TRBV29-1 to TRBJ1-2; the D is unclear. CDR1 SQVTM and CDR2 ANQGSEA come from the germline V gene. There are 14 residues in the CDR3. V gave up 4 bases and J gave up 1 base, with 13 bases separating them. The CDR3 region has the DNA TGCAGCGTTGCGAAGGGAGAACGTAACTATGGCTACACCTTC. This codes for CSVAKGERNYGYTF. Full variable domain (missing parts from reference TRBV29-1 and TRBJ1-2): SAVISQKPSRDICQRGTSLTIQCQVDSQVTMMFWYRQQPGQSLTLIATANQGSEATYESGFVIDKFPISRPNLTFSTLTVSNMSPEDSSIYLCSVAKGERNYGYTFGSGTRLTVV.

The chain recombines TRBV5-1 with TRBJ1-3, with D tentatively TRBD1 (5 bases). The CDR3 consists of 15 residues. Per the germline V gene, CDR1 is SGHRS and CDR2 is YFSETQ. V gave up 0 bases and J gave up 2 bases, with 9 bases separating them. CDR3 amino acids: CASSLVSRAGNTIYF. Written as DNA, the CDR3 is TGCGCCAGCAGCTTGGTCAGCAGGGCTGGAAACACCATATATTTT.

The CDR3 DNA reads as TGTGCCACCAGCGGCGACCGACAGGGCGACGGCTACACCTTC. It specifies CATSGDRQGDGYTF. The chain carries TRBV15 and TRBJ1-2, with 7 bases that match TRBD1. CDR1 and CDR2 from the germline V gene are LNHNV and YYDKDF (reference sequence). The CDR3 is 14 amino acids. The V and J ends lost 5 bases and 8 bases, in that order; junction bases with no gene match: 11.

V usage is TRBV4-1 and J usage is TRBJ1-2, with D perhaps matching TRBD1 (5 bases). V was trimmed by 0 bases and J by 4 bases, leaving 15 bases between them. CDR1 is MGHRA and CDR2 is YSYEKL in the germline V gene. The CDR3 runs to 16 residues. CDR3 sequence: CASSQDGVSRAYGYTF. DNA for the CDR3: TGCGCCAGCAGCCAAGATGGGGTGAGCAGGGCCTATGGCTACACCTTC.

This clone is a singleton in its sample. This chain joins TRBV7-7 and TRBJ2-5, with 8 bases that match TRBD1. This CDR3 has 15 residues. The V gene's germline CDR1 is SSHAT and CDR2 FNYEAQ (reference sequence). The trim removed 1 base at V and 5 bases at J, leaving 6 bases unmatched. CDR3 region: CASSLVGQGAETQYF. The CDR3 bases are TGTGCCAGCAGCTTAGTCGGGCAGGGGGCCGAGACCCAGTACTTC.

This sequence joins TRBV6-5 and TRBJ2-2; the D gene is possibly TRBD2 (5 bases). CDR3 size: 14 residues. Per germline, CDR1 MNHEY and CDR2 SVGAGI. V shed 2 bases and J shed 3 bases, with 7 bases lying between them. The CDR3 spells CASSYRGDTGELFF. DNA for the CDR3: TGTGCCAGCAGTTACCGGGGAGACACCGGGGAGCTGTTTTTT.

The chain joins TRBV5-4 to TRBJ2-1; D possibly corresponds to TRBD1 (5 bases). Trimming removed 0 bases at V and 10 bases at J, with 11 bases between. The CDR3 is made up of 13 amino acids. The germline CDR1 and CDR2 sequences are SGHNT and YYREEE (reference sequence). CDR3 nucleotide sequence: TGTGCCAGCAGCTTGGCAGGGTTCCACGAGCAGTTCTTC. It specifies CASSLAGFHEQFF. Drawing the rest from reference TRBV5-4 and TRBJ2-1, the complete variable domain is ETGVTQSPTHLIKTRGQQVTLRCSSQSGHNTVSWYQQALGQGPQFIFQYYREEENGRGNFPPRFSGLQFPNYSSELNVNALELDDSALYLCASSLAGFHEQFFGPGTRLTVL.

The genes are TRBV27 and TRBJ2-3, with D unresolved. The CDR3 covers 15 residues. CDR1 and CDR2 from the germline V gene are MNHEY and SMNVEV (reference sequence). V lost 0 bases, J lost 0 bases, and 7 bases lay in between. CDR3 in amino acids: CASSLSGRSTDTQYF. For the CDR3, the DNA is TGTGCCAGCAGTTTATCTGGCAGGAGCACAGATACGCAGTATTTT.

This chain joins TRBV18 and TRBJ2-3; 10 positions match TRBD2. This CDR3 contains 14 residues. Germline CDR1 and CDR2: KGHSH and LQKENI. The V and J ends lost 5 bases and 4 bases, in that order; junction bases with no gene match: 3. The CDR3 sequence is CASSGTSDPDTQYF. The CDR3 nucleotides read TGTGCCAGCTCAGGGACTAGCGATCCAGATACGCAGTATTTT.

CDR3 nucleotides: TGTGCCAGTAGTATCCAGGTACTCGCTATCACCGGGGAGCTGTTTTTT. Translation gives CASSIQVLAITGELFF. J is TRBJ2-2 and V is TRBV19; no firm D call. V lost 3 bases and J 4 bases, leaving 15 bases between the germline ends. The CDR3 totals 16 residues. CDR1 and CDR2 from the germline V gene are LNHDA and SQIVND (reference sequence).

The rearrangement links TRBV5-6 to TRBJ2-1; 8 bases line up with TRBD1. V lost 2 bases and J lost 4; bases outside the gene matches: 8. The CDR3 sequence is 16 residues long. Germline V gene sequence: CDR1 SGHDT, CDR2 YYEEEE. CDR3 region: CASSLYSGGVYNEQFF. As DNA, the CDR3 is TGTGCCAGCAGCTTATACTCAGGGGGCGTTTACAATGAGCAGTTCTTC.

This chain joins TRBV29-1 and TRBJ1-3; D uncertain. CDR3 length equals 12 residues. Germline loops: CDR1 SQVTM, CDR2 ANQGSEA. Trimming stripped 5 bases from V and 0 bases from J, with 5 bases between. CDR3 loop: CSVPSSGNTIYF. In DNA form, the CDR3 reads TGCAGCGTTCCTAGCTCTGGAAACACCATATATTTT.

The chain couples TRBV3-1 (or the pseudogene TRBV3-2) to TRBJ2-5; 10 nucleotides align to TRBD2. Germline lookup yields CDR1 LGHDT and CDR2 YNNKEL (reference sequence). CDR3 length equals 14 residues. The ends lost 7 bases at V and 2 bases at J; junction bases unmatched: 4. The CDR3 DNA reads TGTGCCAGCACCCTAGCGGGGGTGCAAGAGACCCAGTACTTC. Its translation: CASTLAGVQETQYF.

With regard to this clone: A junction end diverges from the germline sequence, so it may reflect a read error. The chain uses TRBV11-2 and TRBJ2-5; D might be TRBD1 (6 bases). The CDR3 sequence is 13 residues long. Looked up from germline, CDR1 is SGHAT and CDR2 is FQNNGV. The DNA for the CDR3 is TGTGCCAGCACCTTAAACAGGGAAGAGACCCAGTACTTC. It specifies CASTLNREETQYF.

The J gene is TRBJ1-1, the V gene TRBV9; the match to TRBD1 covers 7 bases. CDR3 size: 15 residues. Germline V CDR1 and CDR2: SGDLS, YYNGEE. V lost 5 bases and J lost 3; bases outside the gene matches: 10. CDR3 loop: CASSPTGDQDTEAFF. CDR3 nucleotide sequence: TGTGCCAGCAGTCCCACAGGGGACCAGGACACTGAAGCTTTCTTT.

In DNA, the CDR3 is TGTGCCAGCAGTGTGGGGACGGGAGCCTCCTACAATGAGCAGTTCTTC. Translated: CASSVGTGASYNEQFF. The rearrangement joins TRBV2 to TRBJ2-1, with D possibly matching TRBD2 (6 bases). The CDR3 is 16 amino acids. Germline V gene lookup returns CDR1 SNHLY and CDR2 FYNNEI. V dropped 4 bases and J dropped 0 bases, with 13 bases sitting between them.